These 11 T cell receptor beta chains share one sample of origin, sequenced in a study of patients and donors after allogeneic stem cell transplantation. TCRdb re-called the RT-PCR reads with MiXCR, one entry per CDR3 protein. This table has a few hundred thousand distinct CDR3 sequences, less than 15% appearing once. The sequenced sample was blood, either unsorted or a sorted T cell fraction (not recorded which). The source is a human donor who was either an allogeneic HSCT recipient or a stem cell or donor lymphocyte infusion donor (not recorded which). It is not recorded whose cells these are; they may come from a transplant donor.

The table lists this clonotype with a few counts. V usage is TRBV12-3 or TRBV12-4 and J usage is TRBJ2-7; D is ambiguous. V was pared by 6 bases and J by 0 bases, with 6 bases between. This CDR3 contains 12 residues. CDR3 DNA: TGTGCCAGCAGGTTCGGCTCCTACGAGCAGTACTTC. Translation: CASRFGSYEQYF.

The chain is built from TRBV20-1 and TRBJ2-1, with 9 bases lining up with TRBD2. The ends lost 5 bases at V and 14 bases at J; junction bases unmatched: 16. The germline CDR1 and CDR2 sequences are DFQATT and SNEGSKA (reference sequence). The length of the CDR3 is 14 residues. The CDR3 DNA reads TGCAGTGCTGAAGCGGGAGGCGCCTCAGGCATTAAGTTCTTC. This sequence encodes CSAEAGGASGIKFF.

The V and J genes are TRBV6-1 and TRBJ2-1, with 9 positions matching TRBD2. V was pared by 7 bases and J by 8 bases, with 18 bases of the junction left unmatched. This CDR3 spans 17 amino acids. Germline V gene sequence: CDR1 MNHNS, CDR2 SASEGT. The CDR3 here is CASTRPGLAGPNHEQFF. In nucleotides, the CDR3 is TGTGCCAGCACCCGCCCCGGGCTAGCGGGACCGAACCATGAGCAGTTCTTC.

This clonotype was seen only a few times. This sequence joins TRBV27 and TRBJ2-1; 12 positions match TRBD1. Germline CDR1 MNHEY, CDR2 SMNVEV (reference sequence). The CDR3 is 13 amino acids. The J segment lost 8 bases and the V segment lost 10 bases, leaving 6 bases of the junction unmatched. DNA of the CDR3: TGTGCCATTTCCGGGACAGGGGGCCATGAGCAGTTCTTC. Amino acid sequence: CAISGTGGHEQFF.

This clonotype turned up a few times. The chain joins TRBV5-5 to TRBJ1-6; D perhaps matches TRBD1 (5 bases). From germline, CDR1 is SGHKS and CDR2 YYEKEE (reference sequence). V was cut by 4 bases and J by 10 bases, with 18 bases left in between. The CDR3 consists of 15 residues. The CDR3 DNA follows: TGTGCCAGCAGCACCCGGGGGGGTACGAGCTCACCCCTCCACTTT. Its protein product is CASSTRGGTSSPLHF.

This clonotype appeared a few times. The CDR3, as DNA: TGTGCCAGCAGCCTTGGGACAGGGGGCAAGGACTACACCTTC. This encodes CASSLGTGGKDYTF. The V call is TRBV7-3, the J call TRBJ1-2; 12 nucleotides match TRBD1. Unmatched junction bases numbered 8, after V lost 5 bases and J lost 10 bases. CDR1 is SGHTA, CDR2 FQGTGA, per germline. The CDR3 totals 14 residues. Filled out from reference TRBV7-3 and TRBJ1-2, the complete variable domain reads GAGVSQTPSNKVTEKGKYVELRCDPISGHTALYWYRQSLGQGPEFLIYFQGTGAADDSGLPNDRFFAVRPEGSVSTLKIQRTERGDSAVYLCASSLGTGGKDYTFGSGTRLTVV.

This clonotype was recorded a few times. The chain employs TRBV30 and TRBJ2-2, with D unresolved. Germline V gives CDR1 GTSNPN, CDR2 SVGIG (reference sequence). The CDR3 sequence is 10 residues long. V was cut by 6 bases and J by 6 bases, with 5 bases left in between. In DNA form, the CDR3 reads TGTGCCTGTGGCCCCGGGGAGCTGTTTTTT. Residues: CACGPGELFF.

The chain is built from TRBV20-1 and TRBJ2-1; 7 bases are a match to TRBD2. CDR3 length equals 15 residues. Germline CDR1 is DFQATT and CDR2 is SNEGSKA (reference sequence). After removal of 5 bases from V and 0 bases from J, the junction contained 7 bases not matched to a gene. In DNA form, the CDR3 reads TGCAGTGCTGGGGACTACCGGAGCTCCTACAATGAGCAGTTCTTC. It translates to CSAGDYRSSYNEQFF.

CDR3 protein: CASSPGGGQNNQPQHF. The CDR3 DNA reads as TGTGCCAGCTCACCGGGCGGGGGTCAGAACAATCAGCCCCAGCATTTT. V and J are TRBV18 and TRBJ1-5, with D perhaps matching TRBD1 (5 bases). This CDR3 has 16 amino acids. Germline loops: CDR1 KGHSH, CDR2 LQKENI. Deletions cut 3 bases from V and 3 bases from J, with 15 bases between.

The CDR3 loop reads CASSGVRRTSGHNEQFF. The CDR3 DNA reads as TGTGCCAGCAGCGGGGTCCGTCGGACTAGCGGACACAATGAGCAGTTCTTC. V gene TRBV2 combines with J gene TRBJ2-1; the match to TRBD2 covers 10 bases. This CDR3 region has 17 residues. Germline CDR1 reads SNHLY; CDR2 reads FYNNEI. V gave up 6 bases and J gave up 5 bases; unmatched junction bases: 13. The full variable domain, with the rest looked up from reference TRBV2 and TRBJ2-1, is EPEVTQTPSHQVTQMGQEVILRCVPISNHLYFYWYRQILGQKVEFLVSFYNNEISEKSEIFDDQFSVERPDGSNFTLKIRSTKLEDSAMYFCASSGVRRTSGHNEQFFGPGTRLTVL.

The chain carries TRBV5-6 and TRBJ2-1, with D tentatively TRBD2 (6 bases). The CDR3 sequence is 15 residues long. Per the germline V gene, CDR1 is SGHDT and CDR2 is YYEEEE. Trimming pared 4 bases from V and 6 bases from J, leaving 17 bases between. The CDR3 nucleotides read TGTGCCAGCAGCATCTACCTAGCGACAAGCAATGAGCAGTTCTTC. It specifies CASSIYLATSNEQFF. Full variable domain (rest looked up from reference TRBV5-6 and TRBJ2-1): DAGVTQSPTHLIKTRGQQVTLRCSPKSGHDTVSWYQQALGQGPQFIFQYYEEEERQRGNFPDRFSGHQFPNYSSELNVNALLLGDSALYLCASSIYLATSNEQFFGPGTRLTVL.